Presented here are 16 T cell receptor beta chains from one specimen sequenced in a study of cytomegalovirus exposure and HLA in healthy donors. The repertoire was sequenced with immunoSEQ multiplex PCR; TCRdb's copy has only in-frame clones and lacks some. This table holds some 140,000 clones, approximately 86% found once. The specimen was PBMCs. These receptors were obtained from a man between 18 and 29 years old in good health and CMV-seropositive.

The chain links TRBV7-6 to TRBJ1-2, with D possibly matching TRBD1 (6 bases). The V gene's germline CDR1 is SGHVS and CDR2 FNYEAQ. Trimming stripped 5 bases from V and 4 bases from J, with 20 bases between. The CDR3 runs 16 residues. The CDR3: CASSLTVGGRPYGYTF. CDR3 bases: TGTGCCAGCAGCCTAACCGTGGGGGGGCGTCCCTATGGCTACACCTTC.

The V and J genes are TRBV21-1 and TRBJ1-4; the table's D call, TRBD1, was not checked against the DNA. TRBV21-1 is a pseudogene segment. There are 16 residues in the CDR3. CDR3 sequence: CASSAPPGQKSEKLFF. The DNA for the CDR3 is TGTGCCAGCAGCGCCCCTCCGGGACAGAAAAGTGAAAAACTGTTTTTT.

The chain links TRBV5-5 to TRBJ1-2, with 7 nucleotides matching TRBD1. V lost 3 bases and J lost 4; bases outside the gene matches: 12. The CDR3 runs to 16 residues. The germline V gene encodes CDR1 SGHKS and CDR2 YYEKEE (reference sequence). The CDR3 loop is CASSSDPLTGTYGYTF. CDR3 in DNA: TGTGCCAGCAGCTCCGACCCCCTGACAGGGACCTATGGCTACACCTTC.

In DNA, the CDR3 is TGCGCCAGCAGCCAAGATATGGCTTACTACACCTTC. Residues: CASSQDMAYYTF. The chain combines TRBV4-1 with TRBJ1-2; D gene uncertain. From germline, CDR1 is MGHRA and CDR2 YSYEKL. The ends were cut back, 0 bases at V and 10 bases at J, with 9 bases in the middle. The CDR3 is made up of 12 amino acids.

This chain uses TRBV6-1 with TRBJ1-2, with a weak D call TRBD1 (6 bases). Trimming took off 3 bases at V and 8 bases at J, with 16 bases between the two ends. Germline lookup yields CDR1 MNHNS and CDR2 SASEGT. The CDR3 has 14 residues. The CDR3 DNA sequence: TGTGCCAGCAGTGACCTGAGGGGGGGCCAAGGCTACACCTTC. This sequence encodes CASSDLRGGQGYTF.

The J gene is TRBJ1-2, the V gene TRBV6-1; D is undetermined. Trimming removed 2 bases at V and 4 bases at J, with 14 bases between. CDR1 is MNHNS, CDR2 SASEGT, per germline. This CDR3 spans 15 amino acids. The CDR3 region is CASSEPGERAYGYTF. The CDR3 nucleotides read TGTGCCAGCAGTGAACCCGGGGAGAGGGCCTATGGCTACACCTTC.

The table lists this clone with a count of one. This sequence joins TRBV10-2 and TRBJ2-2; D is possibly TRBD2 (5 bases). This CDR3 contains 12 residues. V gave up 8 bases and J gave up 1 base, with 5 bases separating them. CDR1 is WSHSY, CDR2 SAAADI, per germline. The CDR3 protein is CASGRNTGELFF. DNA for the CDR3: TGCGCCAGCGGGAGGAACACCGGGGAGCTGTTTTTT.

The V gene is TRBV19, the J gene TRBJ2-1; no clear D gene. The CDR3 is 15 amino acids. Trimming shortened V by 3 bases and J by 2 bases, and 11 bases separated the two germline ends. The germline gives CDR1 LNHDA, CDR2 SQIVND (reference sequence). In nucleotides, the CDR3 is TGTGCCAGTAGTATCGACTCGCTCACCTACAATGAGCAGTTCTTC. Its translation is CASSIDSLTYNEQFF.

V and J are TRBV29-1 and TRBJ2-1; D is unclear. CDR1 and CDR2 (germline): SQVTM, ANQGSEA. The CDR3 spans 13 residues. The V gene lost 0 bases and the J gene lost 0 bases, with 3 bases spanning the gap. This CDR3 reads CSVEESSYNEQFF. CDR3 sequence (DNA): TGCAGCGTTGAAGAGAGCTCCTACAATGAGCAGTTCTTC.

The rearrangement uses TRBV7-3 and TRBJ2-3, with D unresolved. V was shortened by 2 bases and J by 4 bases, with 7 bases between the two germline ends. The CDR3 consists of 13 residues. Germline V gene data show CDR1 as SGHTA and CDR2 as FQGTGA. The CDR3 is CASSLYESDTQYF. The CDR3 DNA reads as TGTGCCAGCAGCTTATATGAGTCAGATACGCAGTATTTT.

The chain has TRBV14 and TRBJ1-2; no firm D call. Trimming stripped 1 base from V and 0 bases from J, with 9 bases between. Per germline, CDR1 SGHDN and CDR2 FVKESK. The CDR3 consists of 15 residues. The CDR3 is CASSQAPRTNYGYTF. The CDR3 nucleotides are TGTGCCAGCAGCCAAGCCCCGAGAACTAACTATGGCTACACCTTC.

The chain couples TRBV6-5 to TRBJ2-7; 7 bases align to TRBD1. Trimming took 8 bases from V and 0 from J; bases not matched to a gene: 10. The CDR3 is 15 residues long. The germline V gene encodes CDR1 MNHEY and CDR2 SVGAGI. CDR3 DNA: TGTGCCAGCCATAGGGGGCCCCGACTCTCCTACGAGCAGTACTTC. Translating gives CASHRGPRLSYEQYF.

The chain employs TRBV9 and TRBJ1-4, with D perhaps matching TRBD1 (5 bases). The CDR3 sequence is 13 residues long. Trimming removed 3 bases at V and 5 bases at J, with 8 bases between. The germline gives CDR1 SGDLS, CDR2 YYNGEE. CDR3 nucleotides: TGTGCCAGCAGCGGCGGGGGGAATGAAAAACTGTTTTTT. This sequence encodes CASSGGGNEKLFF.

The CDR3 nucleotides are TGTGCCAGCCTTCGGGGGGGAGGGCCCTACAATGAGCAGTTCTTC. Translating it yields CASLRGGGPYNEQFF. The rearrangement joins TRBV7-2 to TRBJ2-1; 8 nucleotides align to TRBD2. Per the germline V gene, CDR1 is SGHTA and CDR2 is FQGNSA. The CDR3 covers 15 residues. V lost 8 bases to trimming and J lost 2 bases; unmatched junction nucleotides: 8.

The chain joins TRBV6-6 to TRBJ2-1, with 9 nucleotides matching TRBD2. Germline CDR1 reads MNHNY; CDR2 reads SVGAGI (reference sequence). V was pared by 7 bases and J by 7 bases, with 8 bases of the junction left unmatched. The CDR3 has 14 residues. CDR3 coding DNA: TGTGCCAGCATGGAACTAGCGGGTTGGAATGAGCAGTTCTTC. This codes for CASMELAGWNEQFF.

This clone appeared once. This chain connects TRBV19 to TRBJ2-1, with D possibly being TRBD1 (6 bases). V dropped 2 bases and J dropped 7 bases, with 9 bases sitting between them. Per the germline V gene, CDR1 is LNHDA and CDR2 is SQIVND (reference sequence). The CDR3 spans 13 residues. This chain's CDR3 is CASSILGANEQFF. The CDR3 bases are TGTGCCAGTAGTATACTGGGGGCAAATGAGCAGTTCTTC.